This T cell receptor beta chain was captured by sequencing in a study of blood T cell repertoires in COVID-19. Only in-frame clones appear in the TCRdb table, and some are missing; sequencing was by immunoSEQ multiplex PCR. The sample includes under 25,000 clones, over 75% of them seen just once. The clonotype comes from a human donor in a cohort sampled during active COVID-19. Sequencing was done on a sample of peripheral blood.

The CDR3 is CASSKVQMGLAGGVRTDTQYF. CDR3 DNA: TGTGCCAGCAGCAAAGTCCAGATGGGACTAGCGGGAGGGGTTCGTACAGATACGCAGTATTTT. The chain couples TRBV21-1 to TRBJ2-3; TRBD2 reflects the table's D call only, with no check against the DNA. TRBV21-1 constitutes a pseudogene. The CDR3 has 21 residues.